Presented here are 12 T cell receptor beta chains from one specimen sequenced in a study of T cell changes during pregnancy in multiple sclerosis. Clones were sequenced by immunoSEQ multiplex PCR, and TCRdb holds only the in-frame ones, with some missing. The table has about 93,000 clones, around 91% seen once. The sequencing here drew on peripheral blood, taken after pregnancy. These receptors all come from a female donor in good health, enrolled as a control in a pregnancy study.

V usage is TRBV11-2 and J usage is TRBJ2-5; TRBD2 is a possible D gene (5 bases). Germline CDR1 is SGHAT and CDR2 is FQNNGV. CDR3 length: 14 amino acids. V shed 5 bases and J shed 5 bases, with 15 bases lying between them. CDR3 in amino acids: CASSQGRTRETQYF. The CDR3 coding sequence is TGTGCCAGCAGCCAAGGACGGACTCGGGAGACCCAGTACTTC. Complete variable domain (other parts from reference TRBV11-2 and TRBJ2-5): EAGVAQSPRYKIIEKRQSVAFWCNPISGHATLYWYQQILGQGPKLLIQFQNNGVVDDSQLPKDRFSAERLKGVDSTLKIQPAKLEDSAVYLCASSQGRTRETQYFGPGTRLLVL.

V gene TRBV2 combines with J gene TRBJ1-2; D is perhaps TRBD1 (6 bases). Germline V lookup: CDR1 SNHLY, CDR2 FYNNEI. The CDR3 length is 13 residues. V lost 6 bases and J lost 4, with 12 bases in between. CDR3: CASRGGGGYGYTF. CDR3 in DNA: TGTGCCAGCAGGGGAGGGGGTGGCTATGGCTACACCTTC.

The chain couples TRBV7-8 to TRBJ2-2; 8 bases match TRBD2. Germline-derived CDR1 and CDR2 are SGHVS and FQNEAQ. V was pared by 2 bases and J by 3 bases, with 11 bases of the junction left unmatched. The CDR3 runs 18 residues. CDR3 amino acids: CASSLIGGGGTYTGELFF. CDR3 in DNA: TGTGCCAGCAGCTTAATCGGAGGCGGGGGGACGTACACCGGGGAGCTGTTTTTT.

The chain combines TRBV9 with TRBJ2-3; TRBD1 matches at 11 bases. Unmatched junction bases numbered 9, after V lost 3 bases and J lost 3 bases. The CDR3 runs to 17 residues. Germline-derived CDR1 and CDR2 are SGDLS and YYNGEE. The CDR3 nucleotides are TGTGCCAGCAGCGCAGGACAGGGGGCGATATGGACAGATACGCAGTATTTT. It is translated as CASSAGQGAIWTDTQYF.

This chain uses TRBV5-1 with TRBJ1-2, with 11 bases fitting TRBD1. CDR1 and CDR2 from the germline V gene are SGHRS and YFSETQ. V lost 2 bases and J lost 1; bases outside the gene matches: 28. The CDR3 totals 24 residues. The CDR3 here is CASSFREFKAVTLWGQGDNYGYTF. The CDR3 nucleotides are TGCGCCAGCAGCTTCCGGGAATTCAAAGCTGTAACATTGTGGGGACAGGGGGATAACTATGGCTACACCTTC.

This clone has a handful of counts. The genes are TRBV4-3 and TRBJ1-1, with D possibly being TRBD1 (6 bases). From germline, CDR1 is LGHNA and CDR2 YSLEER. Trimming left V 0 bases short and J 2 bases short, with 13 bases between. The CDR3 extends over 16 amino acids. The CDR3 DNA sequence: TGCGCCAGCAGCCAAGAGCTCGGACAGAGAAACACTGAAGCTTTCTTT. Encoded protein: CASSQELGQRNTEAFF.

The chain has TRBV19 and TRBJ2-1, with 8 bases lining up with TRBD2. This CDR3 contains 15 residues. V gave up 3 bases and J gave up 5 bases; unmatched junction bases: 6. In germline, CDR1 is LNHDA, CDR2 SQIVND (reference sequence). In nucleotides, the CDR3 is TGTGCCAGTAGTATTCGGCGAGCGGGGGACAATGAGCAGTTCTTC. This translates into CASSIRRAGDNEQFF. Drawing the rest from reference TRBV19 and TRBJ2-1, the complete variable domain is DGGITQSPKYLFRKEGQNVTLSCEQNLNHDAMYWYRQDPGQGLRLIYYSQIVNDFQKGDIAEGYSVSREKKESFPLTVTSAQKNPTAFYLCASSIRRAGDNEQFFGPGTRLTVL.

The CDR3 nucleotides are TGTGCCAGCTCACCAGCGGGGGGGCAAGATACGCAGTATTTT. Its translation: CASSPAGGQDTQYF. The V gene is TRBV18, the J gene TRBJ2-3; 9 nucleotides line up with TRBD2. The length of the CDR3 is 14 residues. After removal of 2 bases from V and 5 bases from J, the junction contained 2 bases not matched to a gene. In germline, CDR1 is KGHSH, CDR2 LQKENI.

The CDR3 bases are TGTGCCATCAGTGGACAGGGAGGAACTAATGAAAAACTGTTTTTT. The encoded protein is CAISGQGGTNEKLFF. V and J are TRBV10-3 and TRBJ1-4, with 7 bases fitting TRBD1. CDR1 is ENHRY, CDR2 SYGVKD, per germline. The junction had 3 bases not matched to a gene; V was cut back by 4 bases and J by 1 base. The CDR3 contains 15 residues.

The chain combines TRBV6-5 with TRBJ2-7; D is undetermined. Germline values: CDR1 MNHEY, CDR2 SVGAGI. The CDR3 extends over 14 amino acids. V was trimmed by 2 bases and J by 3 bases, leaving 11 bases between them. CDR3 region: CASSYEAWVYEQYF. In DNA form, the CDR3 reads TGTGCCAGCAGTTACGAAGCGTGGGTCTACGAGCAGTACTTC.

J is TRBJ1-1 and V is TRBV6-5, with D possibly TRBD1 on 6 matching bases. The CDR3 sequence is 14 residues long. Germline CDR1 reads MNHEY; CDR2 reads SVGAGI. Trimming pared 6 bases from V and 0 bases from J, leaving 11 bases between. CDR3 sequence reads: CASRSDSLNTEAFF. CDR3 sequence (DNA): TGTGCCAGCAGGTCGGACAGCTTGAACACTGAAGCTTTCTTT.

The chain uses TRBV19 and TRBJ1-3, with D perhaps TRBD1 (5 bases). Germline V gives CDR1 LNHDA, CDR2 SQIVND (reference sequence). V lost 5 bases and J 0 bases, leaving 11 bases between the germline ends. This CDR3 is 15 amino acids long. The DNA for the CDR3 is TGTGCCAGTAGTCCACGACAGAACTCTGGAAACACCATATATTTT. Residues: CASSPRQNSGNTIYF.